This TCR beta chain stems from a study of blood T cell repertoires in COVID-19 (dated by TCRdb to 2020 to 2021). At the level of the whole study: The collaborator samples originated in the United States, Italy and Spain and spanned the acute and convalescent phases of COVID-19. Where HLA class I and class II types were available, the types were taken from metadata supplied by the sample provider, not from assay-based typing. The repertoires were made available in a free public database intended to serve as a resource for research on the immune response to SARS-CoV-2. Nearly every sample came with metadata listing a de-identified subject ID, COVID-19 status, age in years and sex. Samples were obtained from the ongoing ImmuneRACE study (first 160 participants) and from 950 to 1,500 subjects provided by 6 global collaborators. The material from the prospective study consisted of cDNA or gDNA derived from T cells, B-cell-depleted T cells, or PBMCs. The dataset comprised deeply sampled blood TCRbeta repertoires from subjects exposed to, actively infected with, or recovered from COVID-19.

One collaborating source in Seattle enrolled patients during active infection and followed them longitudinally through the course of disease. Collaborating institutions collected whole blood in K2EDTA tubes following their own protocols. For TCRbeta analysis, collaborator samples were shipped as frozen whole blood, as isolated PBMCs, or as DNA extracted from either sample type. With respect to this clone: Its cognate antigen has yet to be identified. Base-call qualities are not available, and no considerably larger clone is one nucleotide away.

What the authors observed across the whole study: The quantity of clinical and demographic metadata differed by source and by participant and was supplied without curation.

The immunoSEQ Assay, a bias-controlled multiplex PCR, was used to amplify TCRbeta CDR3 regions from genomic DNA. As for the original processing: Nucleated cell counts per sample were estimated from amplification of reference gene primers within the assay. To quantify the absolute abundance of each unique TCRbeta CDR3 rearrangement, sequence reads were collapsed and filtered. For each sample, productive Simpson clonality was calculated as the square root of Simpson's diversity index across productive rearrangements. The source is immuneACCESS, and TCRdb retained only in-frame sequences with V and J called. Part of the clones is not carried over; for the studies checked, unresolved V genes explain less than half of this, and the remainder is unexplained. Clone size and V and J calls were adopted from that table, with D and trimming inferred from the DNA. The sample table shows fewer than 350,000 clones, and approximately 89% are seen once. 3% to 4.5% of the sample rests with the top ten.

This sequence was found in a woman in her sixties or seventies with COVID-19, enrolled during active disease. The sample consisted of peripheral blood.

This receptor carries the CDR3 CASSVFSQGTEAFF. The DNA is as follows: TGTGCCAGCAGCGTATTCTCCCAGGGCACTGAAGCTTTCTTT. Recombination connected TRBV9 to TRBJ1-1, with TRBD1 as a weak D call on 5 bases. There are 14 amino acids in the CDR3, from cysteine to phenylalanine inclusive. Of the read, only the CDR3 DNA is kept; its 42 bases are in frame from base 1. The V end loses 1 base and the J end loses 4 bases, and a stretch of 11 bases separates them. Looking up the germline V gene yields CDR1 SGDLS and CDR2 YYNGEE.